The clone carrying this T cell receptor (beta chain) was recorded only once. What it binds is unknown. Per the germline V gene, CDR1 is SGHRS and CDR2 is YFSETQ. The CDR3 has 15 amino acids. The trim removed 0 bases at V and 6 bases at J, leaving 6 bases unmatched. Doses given second, at about 4 or about 12 weeks, were pooled. Here immunoSEQ multiplex PCR was the method, and the copy in TCRdb shows in-frame clones only, minus some. In the table there are 150,000 or so clones, around 90% of which are singletons. The data belong to a study of T cell responses to AZD1222 COVID-19 vaccine. Study findings and constraints: Just a handful of people given AZD1222 tested seropositive at baseline. Donors were mostly white British, more females; clonal diversity possibly underestimated.

V is TRBV5-1 and J is TRBJ2-1; 7 positions match TRBD1. The clonotype originates from an adult who received the AZD1222 COVID-19 vaccine. This sample comprised peripheral blood, obtained 28 days after the second AZD1222 dose. CDR3 DNA: TGCGCCAGCAGCTTGGCCCGACAGGGTACCAATGAGCAGTTCTTC. Its protein is CASSLARQGTNEQFF.